The 14 T cell receptor beta chains below all came from one sample that was sequenced in a study of T-cell reconstitution after alpha-beta-depleted transplantation in children. Molecular barcoding with unique molecular identifiers was used for the TCRbeta library. One entry per CDR3 protein results from TCRdb running MiXCR on the PCR reads. This sample carries approximately 89,000 distinct CDR3 sequences, about 14% of them seen once, and the ten largest clones take less than 20%. Sequenced material: PBMCs, mostly from graft donor cells, taken 180 days after TCRalphabeta/CD19-depleted stem cell transplant. The receptor source for this set is a male patient aged 2 to 9 who had a stem cell transplant for acute lymphoblastic leukemia, so the T cells may come from the graft donor.

The chain links TRBV11-2 to TRBJ2-1, with 16 bases lining up with TRBD2. J lost 11 bases, V lost 5 bases, and 21 bases had no gene match. The germline V gene encodes CDR1 SGHAT and CDR2 FQNNGV. The CDR3 is 20 amino acids. The chain's CDR3 is CASSPPPGLAGGLKIGQQFF. CDR3 coding DNA: TGTGCCAGCAGCCCGCCACCGGGACTAGCGGGGGGGCTGAAAATAGGACAGCAGTTCTTC. The full variable domain, in which reference TRBV11-2 and TRBJ2-1 provide the parts outside the CDR3, is EAGVAQSPRYKIIEKRQSVAFWCNPISGHATLYWYQQILGQGPKLLIQFQNNGVVDDSQLPKDRFSAERLKGVDSTLKIQPAKLEDSAVYLCASSPPPGLAGGLKIGQQFFGPGTRLTVL.

The rearrangement joins TRBV7-6 to TRBJ1-6; 9 bases agree with TRBD1. The ends lost 6 bases at V and 7 bases at J; junction bases unmatched: 10. Germline loops: CDR1 SGHVS, CDR2 FNYEAQ. This CDR3 is 16 amino acids long. In nucleotides, the CDR3 is TGTGCCAGCAGTCCGGGACAGGGAGCGCTCAATTCACCCCTCCACTTT. Encoded protein: CASSPGQGALNSPLHF.

This clonotype has more than one count but fewer than ten. The V and J genes are TRBV5-1 and TRBJ1-1; 9 bases align to TRBD1. J lost 1 base, V lost 0 bases, and 1 base had no gene match. Germline V gene sequence: CDR1 SGHRS, CDR2 YFSETQ. The CDR3 contains 15 residues. The CDR3 reads CASSLEGQGNTEAFF. The CDR3 nucleotides are TGCGCCAGCAGCTTGGAGGGACAGGGGAACACTGAAGCTTTCTTT. Full variable domain (remainder filled in from reference TRBV5-1 and TRBJ1-1): KAGVTQTPRYLIKTRGQQVTLSCSPISGHRSVSWYQQTPGQGLQFLFEYFSETQRNKGNFPGRFSGRQFSNSRSEMNVSTLELGDSALYLCASSLEGQGNTEAFFGQGTRLTVV.

This clonotype was detected a few times. The V gene is TRBV5-6, the J gene TRBJ1-6, with 9 bases identical to TRBD1. V lost 3 bases and J lost 3; bases outside the gene matches: 1. This CDR3 region has 15 residues. Germline lookup yields CDR1 SGHDT and CDR2 YYEEEE. This chain's CDR3 is CASSSGQGYNSPLHF. CDR3 DNA: TGTGCCAGCAGCTCGGGACAGGGCTATAATTCACCCCTCCACTTT.

This clonotype has only a few counts. The chain employs TRBV24-1 and TRBJ2-7; 11 bases map to TRBD1. Per the germline V gene, CDR1 is KGHDR and CDR2 is SFDVKD. The trim removed 2 bases at V and 0 bases at J, leaving 8 bases unmatched. The CDR3 has 18 amino acids. In DNA form, the CDR3 reads TGTGCCACCAGTGATTCCGGGACAGGGGGTCTCAGCTCCTACGAGCAGTACTTC. Encoded protein: CATSDSGTGGLSSYEQYF.

This clonotype was detected many times. The chain carries TRBV12-3 or TRBV12-4 and TRBJ2-3, with D unclear. With 1 base removed from V and 6 bases from J, the gap between germline ends came to 2 bases. This CDR3 has 11 amino acids. CDR3 residues: CASSLGDTQYF. The CDR3 nucleotides read TGTGCCAGCAGTTTAGGGGATACGCAGTATTTT.

V gene TRBV7-2 combines with J gene TRBJ2-7; TRBD2 matches at 10 bases. V trimming: 2 bases; J trimming: 4 bases; junction bases outside the gene matches: 8. The length of the CDR3 is 16 residues. Germline loops: CDR1 SGHTA, CDR2 FQGNSA. In DNA, the CDR3 is TGTGCCAGCAGCTTACGACCCGGGACTAGCGATTACGAGCAGTACTTC. This encodes CASSLRPGTSDYEQYF.

This clonotype was found a few times. V gene TRBV7-2 combines with J gene TRBJ1-5; 7 positions agree with TRBD1. V trimming: 3 bases; J trimming: 0 bases; junction bases outside the gene matches: 8. Per germline, CDR1 SGHTA and CDR2 FQGNSA. The CDR3 is 17 residues long. CDR3: CASSFYRGTYSNQPQHF. CDR3 nucleotide sequence: TGTGCCAGCAGCTTCTACAGGGGTACCTATAGCAATCAGCCCCAGCATTTT.

This clonotype was detected many times. V usage is TRBV12-3 or TRBV12-4 and J usage is TRBJ1-4; 7 positions match TRBD1. The CDR3 extends over 14 amino acids. V lost 4 bases to trimming and J lost 8 bases; unmatched junction nucleotides: 7. As DNA, the CDR3 is TGTGCCAGCAGTTCGGGACAGTATAGGGAAAAACTGTTTTTT. It yields the protein CASSSGQYREKLFF.

This clonotype was picked up a small number of times. J is TRBJ2-1 and V is TRBV18; 7 bases fit TRBD2. This CDR3 is 18 amino acids long. Germline V gene sequence: CDR1 KGHSH, CDR2 LQKENI. V was pared by 3 bases and J by 1 base, with 12 bases of the junction left unmatched. Here the CDR3 reads CASSPTISASGSYNEQFF. The CDR3 nucleotides are TGTGCCAGCTCACCCACTATTTCGGCTAGCGGTTCCTACAATGAGCAGTTCTTC.

V is TRBV28 and J is TRBJ2-1; no definite D call. The CDR3 is 17 residues long. The germline CDR1 and CDR2 sequences are MDHEN and SYDVKM. V gave up 1 base and J gave up 0 bases, with 13 bases separating them. The CDR3 DNA follows: TGTGCCAGCAGTTTATTTCCGCCCGAAAGCTCCTACAATGAGCAGTTCTTC. It encodes CASSLFPPESSYNEQFF.

This chain joins TRBV7-9 and TRBJ2-7, with D unclear. V was clipped by 3 bases and J by 3 bases, with 9 bases between them. This CDR3 contains 13 residues. Germline V gene data show CDR1 as SEHNR and CDR2 as FQNEAQ (reference sequence). As DNA, the CDR3 is TGTGCCAGCAGCTTTTGGGGTGTCTACGAGCAGTACTTC. Protein: CASSFWGVYEQYF.

This chain connects TRBV19 to TRBJ2-1; 7 nucleotides agree with TRBD1. The V and J ends lost 4 bases and 6 bases, in that order; junction bases with no gene match: 6. Germline V CDR1 and CDR2: LNHDA, SQIVND (reference sequence). The CDR3 has 14 residues. The CDR3 spells CASSTGQPVNEQFF. CDR3 DNA sequence: TGTGCCAGTAGTACGGGACAGCCCGTCAATGAGCAGTTCTTC.

The chain carries TRBV7-2 and TRBJ2-3; 9 bases map to TRBD1. Germline CDR1 is SGHTA and CDR2 is FQGNSA. This CDR3 has 16 residues. With V trimmed by 6 bases and J by 5 bases, 12 bases remained unmatched. This CDR3 reads CASRPPGTGPIDTQYF. CDR3 bases: TGTGCCAGCAGGCCACCCGGGACAGGGCCTATAGATACGCAGTATTTT.